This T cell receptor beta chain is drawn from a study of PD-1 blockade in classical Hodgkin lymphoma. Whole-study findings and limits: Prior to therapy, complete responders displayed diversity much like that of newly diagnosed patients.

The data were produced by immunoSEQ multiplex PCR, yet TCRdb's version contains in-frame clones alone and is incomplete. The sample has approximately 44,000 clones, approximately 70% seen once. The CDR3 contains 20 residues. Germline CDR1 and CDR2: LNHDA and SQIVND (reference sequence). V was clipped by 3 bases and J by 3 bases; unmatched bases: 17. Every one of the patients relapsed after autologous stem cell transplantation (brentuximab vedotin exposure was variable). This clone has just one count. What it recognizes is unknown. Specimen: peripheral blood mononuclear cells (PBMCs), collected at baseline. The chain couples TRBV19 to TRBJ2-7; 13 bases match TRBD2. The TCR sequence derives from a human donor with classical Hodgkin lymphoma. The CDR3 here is CASSISSPGLAGPLLYEQYF. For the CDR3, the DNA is TGTGCCAGTAGTATCTCTTCGCCGGGACTAGCGGGACCCTTGCTCTACGAGCAGTACTTC.